This TCR beta chain was sequenced during a study of OX40 agonist ivuxolimab in advanced cancers. Study context: Patients receiving dose escalation had hepatocellular carcinoma, melanoma, renal cell or head and neck cancer.

With 5 bases removed from V and 0 bases from J, the gap between germline ends came to 11 bases. CDR1 SGHAT and CDR2 FQNNGV come from the germline V gene. The CDR3 sequence is 16 residues long. The data were produced by immunoSEQ multiplex PCR, yet TCRdb's version contains in-frame clones alone and is incomplete. This table holds fewer than 100,000 clones, roughly 86% found once. Material: CD4+ or CD8+ T cells sorted from blood, obtained in a trial of the OX40 agonist ivuxolimab. The chain employs TRBV11-2 and TRBJ2-6; D gene unclear. The sequence was obtained from an adult with an advanced solid tumor such as melanoma, head and neck, liver or kidney cancer. Here the CDR3 DNA reads TGTGCCAGCAGCCCAGGACGGAGCTCTGGGGCCAACGTCCTGACTTTC. This encodes CASSPGRSSGANVLTF.